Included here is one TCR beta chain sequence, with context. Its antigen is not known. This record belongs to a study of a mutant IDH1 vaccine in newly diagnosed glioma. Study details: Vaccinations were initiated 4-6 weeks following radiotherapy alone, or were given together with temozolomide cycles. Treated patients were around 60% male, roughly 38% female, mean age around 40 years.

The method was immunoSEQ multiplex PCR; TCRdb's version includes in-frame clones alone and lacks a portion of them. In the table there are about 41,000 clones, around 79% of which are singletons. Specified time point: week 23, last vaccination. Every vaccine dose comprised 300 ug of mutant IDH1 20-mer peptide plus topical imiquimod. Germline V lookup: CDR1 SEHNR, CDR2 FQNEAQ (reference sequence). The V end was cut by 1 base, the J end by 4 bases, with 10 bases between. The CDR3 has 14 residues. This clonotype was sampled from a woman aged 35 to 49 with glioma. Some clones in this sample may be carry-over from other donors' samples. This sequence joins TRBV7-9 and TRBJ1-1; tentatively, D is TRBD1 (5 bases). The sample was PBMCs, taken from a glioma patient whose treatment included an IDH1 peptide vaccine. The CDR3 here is CASSLVVGGTEAFF. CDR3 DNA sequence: TGTGCCAGCAGCTTAGTGGTCGGGGGCACTGAAGCTTTCTTT.